This is a list of T cell receptor beta chains from one sample in a study of shared clonotypes between healthy human individuals. TCRdb's table, derived via immunoSEQ multiplex PCR, lists solely in-frame clones and lacks some. The sample has about 1,900,000 clones, about 94% seen once; the top ten hold more than 0.9%. Sequenced input: naive CD8+ T cells sorted from blood. The receptors were sampled from a young man in good health. The CDR3 runs from the conserved cysteine through the conserved F or W. D genes are given only for firm matches. Rows may omit the clone size; those that give it use once, few, many or a size class.

TRBD1	TRBJ2-5	TRBV2	-	TGTGCCAGCAGGGGGGGACAGGGCGGAGGAGAGACCCAGTACTTC	CASRGGQGGGETQYF
-	TRBJ1-1	TRBV7-8	-	TGTGCCAGCAGCTTAGGGTCCGTCAACACTGAAGCTTTCTTT	CASSLGSVNTEAFF
-	TRBJ2-7	TRBV2	-	TGTGCCAGCAGCGATTACAGGGTTTACGAGCAGTACTTC	CASSDYRVYEQYF
-	TRBJ2-1	TRBV11-3	-	TGTGCCAGCAGCTCCAGGGGGGCGCGAGGCAATGAGCAGTTCTTC	CASSSRGARGNEQFF
TRBD1	TRBJ1-6	TRBV5-8	-	TGTGCCAGCAGCTTCCGGGACAGGGGACATCGGATTAATTCACCCCTCCACTTT	CASSFRDRGHRINSPLHF
TRBD1	TRBJ2-7	TRBV9	-	TGTGCCAGCAGCGGGACAGGGGACGACGAGCAGTACTTC	CASSGTGDDEQYF
-	TRBJ2-7	TRBV28	-	TGTGCCAGCACCCTGTGGGCAGGATCATCCTACGAGCAGTACTTC	CASTLWAGSSYEQYF
-	TRBJ1-1	TRBV7-9	-	TGTGCCAGCAGCTTTGGTCCCGCTGAAGCTTTCTTT	CASSFGPAEAFF
TRBD2	TRBJ2-1	TRBV5-1	-	TGCGCCAGCAGCGGAGGACTAGCGGGAGGGGAGAATGAGCAGTTCTTC	CASSGGLAGGENEQFF
-	TRBJ1-1	TRBV29-1	few	TGCAGCGTTGAGGGACATGCCCCTGAAGCTTTCTTT	CSVEGHAPEAFF
-	TRBJ2-7	TRBV30	-	TGTGCCTCCTCCCTCGACAGATACGAGCAGTACTTC	CASSLDRYEQYF
-	TRBJ1-1	TRBV5-4	-	TGTGCCAGCACCGACGGACGAGAGGGGCCTGAAGCTTTCTTT	CASTDGREGPEAFF
TRBD1	TRBJ2-5	TRBV13	-	TGTGCCAGCAGGGGACAGGGATCAGACCAGTACTTC	CASRGQGSDQYF
-	TRBJ1-2	TRBV29-1	-	TGCAGCGTTGAAGATAGGGGGGGACCGGACTATGGCTACACCTTC	CSVEDRGGPDYGYTF
-	TRBJ1-2	TRBV6-1	-	TGTGCCAGCAGTGAAGCGCTTCTCTATGGCTACACCTTC	CASSEALLYGYTF
-	TRBJ2-4	TRBV19	-	TGTGCCAGTAGTATAGACCTTCAGGGTGAAGACATTCAGTACTTC	CASSIDLQGEDIQYF
-	TRBJ2-7	TRBV27	-	TGTGCCAGCAGTCCCATCCCCACCTACGAGCAGTACTTC	CASSPIPTYEQYF
TRBD1	TRBJ1-1	TRBV30	-	TGTGCCTGGAGTGTGGGGACAGGGAACACTGAAGCTTTCTTT	CAWSVGTGNTEAFF
-	TRBJ2-3	TRBV7-2	-	TGTGCCAGCAGCTTACCCCCCACAGATACGCAGTATTTT	CASSLPPTDTQYF
TRBD1	TRBJ1-1	TRBV30	-	TGTGCCTGTACGACAGGGATGGAGGGCACTGAAGCTTTCTTT	CACTTGMEGTEAFF
-	TRBJ1-4	TRBV6-6	-	TGTGCCAGCAGTTATGGGGGGGATAATGAAAAACTGTTTTTT	CASSYGGDNEKLFF
-	TRBJ1-1	TRBV5-1	once	TGCGCCAGCAGCTTGGGGGGGATTAGGACTGAAGCTTTCTTT	CASSLGGIRTEAFF
-	TRBJ1-6	TRBV6-4	once	TGTGCCAGCAGTGAAATCCTCTGGGGGGGTTCACCCCTCCACTTT	CASSEILWGGSPLHF
TRBD2	TRBJ2-1	TRBV7-9	-	TGTGCCAGCAGCCTCATAGCGGGAGATTCGAATGAGCAGTTCTTC	CASSLIAGDSNEQFF
-	TRBJ2-7	TRBV6-5	-	TGTGCCGCCGGCGAATACTACGAGCAGTACTTC	CAAGEYYEQYF
-	TRBJ1-6	TRBV27	-	TGTGCCAGTAAAGACCCCCGGGGAATTAATTCACCCCTCCACTTT	CASKDPRGINSPLHF
TRBD2	TRBJ2-3	TRBV5-1	-	TGCGCCAGCAGCTTGGAACTAGCGTCAGATACGCAGTATTTT	CASSLELASDTQYF
TRBD2	TRBJ2-5	TRBV4-1	once	TGCGCCAGCAGCCAGCTACTAGCGGGGGGGCCATTAGAAGAGACCCAGTACTTC	CASSQLLAGGPLEETQYF
TRBD2	TRBJ2-7	TRBV6-5	-	TGTGCCAGCAGCCAGCTAGCGGGAGGCTTCTACGAGCAGTACTTC	CASSQLAGGFYEQYF
-	TRBJ2-1	TRBV27	-	TGTGCCAGCAGTTTAACAGGGCCATCCTACAATGAGCAGTTCTTC	CASSLTGPSYNEQFF
-	TRBJ2-3	TRBV7-9	-	TGTGCCAGCAGCGGGGTGGGGCGGGATTTTACAGATACGCAGTATTTT	CASSGVGRDFTDTQYF
TRBD1	TRBJ1-5	TRBV29-1	-	TGCAGCGTCCGAGATGCAGGGGGGAGCAATCAGCCCCAGCATTTT	CSVRDAGGSNQPQHF
-	TRBJ2-4	TRBV5-6	-	TGTGCCAGCAGCTTCGCGGGATTTATAGCCAAAAACATTCAGTACTTC	CASSFAGFIAKNIQYF
-	TRBJ1-1	TRBV15	-	TGTGCCACCGGCAGTGAGGACAGCCTTGAGGCTTTCTTT	CATGSEDSLEAFF
-	TRBJ1-5	TRBV6-1	-	TGTGCCAGCGGAGGGGATCAGCCCCAGCATTTT	CASGGDQPQHF
TRBD1	TRBJ1-6	TRBV5-4	-	TGTGCCAGCAGCGAGGGACAGGGCTATTCACCCCTCCACTTT	CASSEGQGYSPLHF
TRBD1	TRBJ1-1	TRBV19	-	TGTGCCAGTAGGAGGGGGCTGAACACTGAAGCTTTCTTT	CASRRGLNTEAFF
TRBD2	TRBJ2-7	TRBV10-2	-	TGCGCCAGCAGTAGCGGGGGGGCATCCGAGCAGTACTTC	CASSSGGASEQYF
TRBD1	TRBJ1-1	TRBV4-1	-	TGCGCCAGCAGCCAAGCGGGACAGTCGAACACTGAAGCTTTCTTT	CASSQAGQSNTEAFF
-	TRBJ1-4	TRBV4-1	-	TGCGCCAGCAGCCAAGATTCGGAGGCAGTAGGTGAAAAACTGTTTTTT	CASSQDSEAVGEKLFF
TRBD1	TRBJ2-1	TRBV11-2	-	TGTGCCAGCAGCCGGACAGGGGGCGCTGGCAATGAGCAGTTCTTC	CASSRTGGAGNEQFF
TRBD2	TRBJ2-3	TRBV4-1	once	TGCGCCAGCACCACTAGCCCAGCGGGGGGGCCAGATACGCAGTATTTT	CASTTSPAGGPDTQYF
-	TRBJ2-7	TRBV7-6	-	TGTGCCAGCAGCTTAGCCAGGGCCCCCCTTAGGGAGCAGTACTTC	CASSLARAPLREQYF
TRBD1	TRBJ1-2	TRBV5-1	-	TGCGCCAGCAGCTTGGAAGCAGGGGGAAGGATCTATGGCTACACCTTC	CASSLEAGGRIYGYTF
TRBD1	TRBJ1-2	TRBV27	-	TGTGCCAGCAGTGCATATCAGGGGGCTTTATATGGCTACACCTTC	CASSAYQGALYGYTF
-	TRBJ2-2	TRBV9	-	TGTGCCAGCGGGAGTTTAGTCACCGGGGAGCTGTTTTTT	CASGSLVTGELFF
TRBD1	TRBJ2-7	TRBV29-1	-	TGCAGCGTGGAAAACGTACAGGGGGCGCGCTACGAGCAGTACTTC	CSVENVQGARYEQYF
TRBD2	TRBJ2-3	TRBV5-4	-	TGTGCCAGCAGACGGGGGGGCCGGGAAGATACGCAGTATTTT	CASRRGGREDTQYF
-	TRBJ2-7	TRBV11-2	-	TGTGCCAGCAGGGGTACGGTAACCTACGAGCAGTACTTC	CASRGTVTYEQYF
TRBD2	TRBJ2-7	TRBV9	-	TGTGCCAGCAGCGTAACTAGCGGGAGCGAGCAGTACTTC	CASSVTSGSEQYF
TRBD1	TRBJ2-7	TRBV13	-	TGTGCCAGCAGCTTATGGGGGACAGACTACGAGCAGTACTTC	CASSLWGTDYEQYF
TRBD2	TRBJ2-3	TRBV4-3	-	TGCGCCAGCAGCCAGGGACTAGCAGCAGATACGCAGTATTTT	CASSQGLAADTQYF
TRBD2	TRBJ2-3	TRBV7-9	-	TGTGCCAGCAGCGTAGCGTCTAGCGGGGGGTACACAATCACAGATACGCAGTATTTT	CASSVASSGGYTITDTQYF
-	TRBJ2-3	TRBV5-1	-	TGCGCCAGCAGCTTCGGCCCAGATACGCAGTATTTT	CASSFGPDTQYF
TRBD1	TRBJ2-2	TRBV5-1	-	TGCGCCAGCAGCCGGGTGACAGGGGGAGGATTCGGGGAGCTGTTTTTT	CASSRVTGGGFGELFF
-	TRBJ2-3	TRBV27	-	TGTGCCAGCAGTTTAGTAGGATCCACCCCAGATACGCAGTATTTT	CASSLVGSTPDTQYF
TRBD2	TRBJ2-3	TRBV12-5	-	TGTGCTAGTGGTCCCCCTCAGCGGGGTTCTAGCACAGATACGCAGTATTTT	CASGPPQRGSSTDTQYF